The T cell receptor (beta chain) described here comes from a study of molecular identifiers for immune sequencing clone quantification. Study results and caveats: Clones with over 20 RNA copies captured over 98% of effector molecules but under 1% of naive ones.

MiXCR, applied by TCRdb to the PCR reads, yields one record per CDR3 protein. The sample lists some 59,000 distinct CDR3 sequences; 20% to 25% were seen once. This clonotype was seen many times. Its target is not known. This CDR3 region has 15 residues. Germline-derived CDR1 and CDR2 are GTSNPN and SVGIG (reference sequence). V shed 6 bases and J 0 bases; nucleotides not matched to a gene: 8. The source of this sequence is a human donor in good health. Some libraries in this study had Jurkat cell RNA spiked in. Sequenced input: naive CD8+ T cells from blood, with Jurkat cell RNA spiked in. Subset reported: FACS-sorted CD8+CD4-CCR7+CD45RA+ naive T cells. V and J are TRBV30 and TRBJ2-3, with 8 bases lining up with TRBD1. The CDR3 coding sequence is TGTGCCTGCTCCAGGACAGGGAGTAGCACAGATACGCAGTATTTT. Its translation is CACSRTGSSTDTQYF.